Given below is one T cell receptor beta chain in context. Antigen: not known. The sample is drawn from a study of follicular helper T cells after annual influenza vaccination. Looking at the study overall: For some subjects, blood spans the 2013-2014, 2014-2015 and 2015-2016 annual vaccinations. Study-wide points: Day 7 ICOS+CD38+ clones were most often found later in ICOS-CD38- cTfh cells.

Produced via immunoSEQ multiplex PCR; TCRdb's table is partial and in-frame only. The data hold around 7,100 clones, with about 88% observed a single time. As for time point: 2015-2016 season, 7 days after influenza vaccination. Cells are cTfh (non-naive CD4+CXCR5+PD-1+), split by ICOS and CD38 into double-positive or double-negative. This sequence originates from an adult who received the influenza vaccine. Sequenced here: CXCR5+ CD38- circulating T follicular helper cells from blood, sampled 7 days after influenza vaccination. The sample's subset: circulating Tfh, non-naive CD4+CXCR5+PD-1+ (ICOS+CD38+ or ICOS-CD38-).

CDR3 residues: CSADSMNTEAFF. As DNA, the CDR3 is TGCAGCGCCGACAGCATGAACACTGAAGCTTTCTTT. The chain recombines TRBV29-1 with TRBJ1-1; TRBD1 is a possible D gene (5 bases). There are 12 residues in the CDR3. V lost 7 bases, J lost 0 bases, and 9 bases lay in between. CDR1 is SQVTM and CDR2 is ANQGSEA in the germline V gene.